This T cell receptor (beta chain) was sequenced for a study of blood T cell repertoires in COVID-19. Study at large: The samples span acute and convalescent COVID-19 from the United States, Italy and Spain. Sources were T cells, B-cell-depleted T cells, or PBMCs; the material itself was cDNA or gDNA.

Original processing methods: Nucleated cell counts were estimated from reference gene primer amplification. The data were produced by immunoSEQ multiplex PCR, yet TCRdb's version contains in-frame clones alone and is incomplete. D and trimming were read from the DNA, whereas the V and J calls and clone size are those reported in that table. The sample carries approximately 300,000 clones, more than 70% recorded once. Looked up from germline, CDR1 is SGHDT and CDR2 is YYEEEE. The CDR3 length is 14 residues. The trim removed 4 bases at V and 2 bases at J, leaving 2 bases unmatched. The sample consisted of peripheral blood. This TCR derives from a woman in her fifties or sixties with acute or convalescent COVID-19. The rearrangement uses TRBV5-6 and TRBJ1-4; 7 nucleotides match TRBD1. DNA of the CDR3: TGTGCCAGCAGCCGGGACAGTACTAATGAAAAACTGTTTTTT. This codes for CASSRDSTNEKLFF.